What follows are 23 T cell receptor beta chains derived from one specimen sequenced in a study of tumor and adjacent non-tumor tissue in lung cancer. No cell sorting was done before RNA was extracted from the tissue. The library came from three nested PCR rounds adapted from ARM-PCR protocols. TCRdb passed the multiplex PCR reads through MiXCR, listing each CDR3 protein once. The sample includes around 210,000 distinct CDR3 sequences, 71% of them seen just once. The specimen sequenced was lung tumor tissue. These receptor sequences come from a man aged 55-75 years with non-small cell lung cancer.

The chain's CDR3 is CTISLAIRDNSYEQYF. In DNA, the CDR3 is TGTACCATCAGCTTAGCGATACGTGACAACTCCTACGAGCAGTACTTC. V is TRBV11-1 and J is TRBJ2-7; weak D call: TRBD2 (5 bases). The CDR3 has 16 residues. Germline loops: CDR1 SGHAT, CDR2 FQDESV (reference sequence).

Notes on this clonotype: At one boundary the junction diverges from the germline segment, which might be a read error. Here the CDR3 reads CARSLNVFSPLHF. As DNA, the CDR3 is TGTGCCAGGAGCTTAAACGTCTTCTCACCCCTCCACTTT. The V gene is TRBV7-9, the J gene TRBJ1-6, with D uncertain. This CDR3 has 13 residues. Germline V gives CDR1 SEHNR, CDR2 FQNEAQ (reference sequence).

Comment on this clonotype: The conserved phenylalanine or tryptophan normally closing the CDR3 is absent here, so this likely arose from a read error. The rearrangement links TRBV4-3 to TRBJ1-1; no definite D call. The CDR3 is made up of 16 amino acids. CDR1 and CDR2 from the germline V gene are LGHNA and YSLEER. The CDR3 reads CASSQDHSQSNIEAFI. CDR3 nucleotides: TGCGCAAGCAGCCAAGATCACAGTCAGTCCAACATTGAAGCTTTCATT.

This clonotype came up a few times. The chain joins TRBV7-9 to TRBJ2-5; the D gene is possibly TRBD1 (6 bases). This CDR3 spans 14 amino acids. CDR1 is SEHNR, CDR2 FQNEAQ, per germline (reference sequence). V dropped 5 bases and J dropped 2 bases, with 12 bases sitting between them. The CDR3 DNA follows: TGTGCCAGCAGCCTAAGACAGGCGCAAGAGACCCAGTACTTC. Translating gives CASSLRQAQETQYF.

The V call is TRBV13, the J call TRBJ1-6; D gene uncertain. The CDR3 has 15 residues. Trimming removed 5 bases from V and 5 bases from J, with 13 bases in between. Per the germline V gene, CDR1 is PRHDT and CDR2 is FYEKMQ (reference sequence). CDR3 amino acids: CASSTHRANNSPLHF. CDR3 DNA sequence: TGTGCCAGCAGCACCCACAGAGCCAATAATTCACCCCTCCACTTT.

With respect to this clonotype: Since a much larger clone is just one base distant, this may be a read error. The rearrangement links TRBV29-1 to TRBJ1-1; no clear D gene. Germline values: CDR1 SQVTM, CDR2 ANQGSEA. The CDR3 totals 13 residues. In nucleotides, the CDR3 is TGCAGCGTTGAAAGGATGGTCTACACTGAAGCTCTCTTT. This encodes CSVERMVYTEALF.

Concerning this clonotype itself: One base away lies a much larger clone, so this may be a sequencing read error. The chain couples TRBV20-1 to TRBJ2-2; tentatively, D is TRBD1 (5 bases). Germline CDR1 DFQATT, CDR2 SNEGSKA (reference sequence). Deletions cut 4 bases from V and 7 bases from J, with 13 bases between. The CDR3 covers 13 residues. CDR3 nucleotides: TGCAGTGCTAAAGTAGGGGCGGACGGGGAGCTGTTTTTT. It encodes CSAKVGADGELFF.

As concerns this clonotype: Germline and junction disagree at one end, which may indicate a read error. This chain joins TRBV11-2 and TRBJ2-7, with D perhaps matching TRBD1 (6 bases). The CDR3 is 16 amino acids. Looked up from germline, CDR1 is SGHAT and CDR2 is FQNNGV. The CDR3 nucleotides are TGTGGCAGCAGCTCGAGGACAGCAGGGAGTGTCTACGAGCAATACTTC. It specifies CGSSSRTAGSVYEQYF.

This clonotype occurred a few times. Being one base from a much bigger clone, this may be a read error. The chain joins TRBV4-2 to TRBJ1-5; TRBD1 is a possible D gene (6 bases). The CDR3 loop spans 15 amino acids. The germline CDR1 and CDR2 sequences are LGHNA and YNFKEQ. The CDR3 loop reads CANSQALAGGQPQHF. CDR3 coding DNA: TGTGCCAACAGCCAAGCTTTGGCCGGGGGCCAGCCCCAGCATTTT.

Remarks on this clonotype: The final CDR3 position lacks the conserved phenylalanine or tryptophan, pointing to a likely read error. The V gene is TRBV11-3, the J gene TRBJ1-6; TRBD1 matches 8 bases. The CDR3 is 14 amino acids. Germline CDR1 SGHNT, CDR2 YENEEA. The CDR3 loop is CAISLTGDNSPLHC. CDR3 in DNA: TGTGCCATCAGCCTGACAGGGGATAATTCACCCCTCCACTGT.

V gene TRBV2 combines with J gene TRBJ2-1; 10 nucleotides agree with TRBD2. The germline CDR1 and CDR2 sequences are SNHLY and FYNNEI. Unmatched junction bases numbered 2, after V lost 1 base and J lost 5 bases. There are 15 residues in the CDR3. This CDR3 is CASSEELAGHNEQFF. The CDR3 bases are TGTGCCAGCAGTGAAGAACTAGCGGGGCACAATGAGCAGTTCTTC. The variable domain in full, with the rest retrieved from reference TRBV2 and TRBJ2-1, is EPEVTQTPSHQVTQMGQEVILRCVPISNHLYFYWYRQILGQKVEFLVSFYNNEISEKSEIFDDQFSVERPDGSNFTLKIRSTKLEDSAMYFCASSEELAGHNEQFFGPGTRLTVL.

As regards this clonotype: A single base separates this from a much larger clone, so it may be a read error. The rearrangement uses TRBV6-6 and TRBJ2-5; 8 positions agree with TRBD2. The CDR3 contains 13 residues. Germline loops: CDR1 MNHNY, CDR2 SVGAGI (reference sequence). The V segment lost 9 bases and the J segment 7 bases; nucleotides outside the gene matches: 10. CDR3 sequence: CASWREAGGTQYF. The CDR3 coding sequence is TGTGCCAGTTGGCGGGAGGCAGGCGGGACCCAGTACTTC.

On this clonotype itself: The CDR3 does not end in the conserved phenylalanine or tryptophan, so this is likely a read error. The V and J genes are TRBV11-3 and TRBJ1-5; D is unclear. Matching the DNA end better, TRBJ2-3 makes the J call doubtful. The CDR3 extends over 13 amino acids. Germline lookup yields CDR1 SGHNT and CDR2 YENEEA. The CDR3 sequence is CASSSSKDQPQYI. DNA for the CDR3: TGTGCCAGCAGCTCCTCGAAGGATCAGCCCCAGTATATT.

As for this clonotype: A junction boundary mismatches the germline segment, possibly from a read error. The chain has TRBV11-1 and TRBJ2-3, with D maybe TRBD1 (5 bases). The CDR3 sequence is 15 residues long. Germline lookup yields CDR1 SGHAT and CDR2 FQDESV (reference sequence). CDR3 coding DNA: TGTGCCAGCGGCTTAAGAGCAGGACACACAGATACGCAGTATTTT. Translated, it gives CASGLRAGHTDTQYF.

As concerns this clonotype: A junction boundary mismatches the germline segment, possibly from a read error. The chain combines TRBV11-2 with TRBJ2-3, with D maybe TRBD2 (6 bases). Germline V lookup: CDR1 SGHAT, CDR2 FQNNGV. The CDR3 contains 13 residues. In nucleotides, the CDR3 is TGTGCAAGCAGCCTTTGGGAGGCAGATACGCAGTATTTT. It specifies CASSLWEADTQYF.

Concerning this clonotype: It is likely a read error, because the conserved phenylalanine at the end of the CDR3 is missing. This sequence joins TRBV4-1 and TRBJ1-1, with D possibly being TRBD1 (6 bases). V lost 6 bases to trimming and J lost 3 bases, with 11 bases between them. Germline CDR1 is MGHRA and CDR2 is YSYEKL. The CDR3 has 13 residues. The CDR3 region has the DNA TGCGCCAGCAGGCGAGGGGGGGACACTGAAGCTTTCTCT. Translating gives CASRRGGDTEAFS.

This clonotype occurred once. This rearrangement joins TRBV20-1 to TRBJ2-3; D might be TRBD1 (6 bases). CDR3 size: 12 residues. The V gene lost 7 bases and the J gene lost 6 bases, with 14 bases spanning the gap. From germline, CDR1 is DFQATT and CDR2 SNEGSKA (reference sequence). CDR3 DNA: TGCAGTGGTGAACAGGGATGGGATACGCAGTATTTT. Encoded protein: CSGEQGWDTQYF.

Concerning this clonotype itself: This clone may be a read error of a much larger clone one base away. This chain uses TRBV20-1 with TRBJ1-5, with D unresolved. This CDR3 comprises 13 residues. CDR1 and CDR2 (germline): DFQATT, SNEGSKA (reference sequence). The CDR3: CCASFGSNQPQHF. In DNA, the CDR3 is TGCTGTGCTAGTTTTGGCAGTAATCAGCCCCAGCATTTT.

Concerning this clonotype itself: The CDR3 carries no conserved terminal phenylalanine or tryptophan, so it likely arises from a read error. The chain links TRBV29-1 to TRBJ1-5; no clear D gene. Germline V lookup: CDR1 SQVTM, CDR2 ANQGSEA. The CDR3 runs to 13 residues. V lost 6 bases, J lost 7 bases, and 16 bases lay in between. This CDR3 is CSVGGESGQPQHY. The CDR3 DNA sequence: TGCAGCGTGGGCGGGGAGTCCGGGCAGCCCCAGCATTAT.

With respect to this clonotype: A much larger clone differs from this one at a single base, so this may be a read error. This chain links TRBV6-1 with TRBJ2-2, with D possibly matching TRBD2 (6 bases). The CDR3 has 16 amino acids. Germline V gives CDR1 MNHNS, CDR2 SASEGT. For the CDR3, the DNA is TGTACCAGCAGTGAACGGAGGCGGGAGAACACCGGGGAGCTGTTTTTT. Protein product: CTSSERRRENTGELFF.

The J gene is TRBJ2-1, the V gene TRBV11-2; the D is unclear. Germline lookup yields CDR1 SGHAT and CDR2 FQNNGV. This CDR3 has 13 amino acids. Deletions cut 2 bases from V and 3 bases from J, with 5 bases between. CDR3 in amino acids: CASSLKLYNEQFF. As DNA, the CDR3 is TGTGCCAGCAGCTTAAAGCTCTACAATGAGCAGTTCTTC.

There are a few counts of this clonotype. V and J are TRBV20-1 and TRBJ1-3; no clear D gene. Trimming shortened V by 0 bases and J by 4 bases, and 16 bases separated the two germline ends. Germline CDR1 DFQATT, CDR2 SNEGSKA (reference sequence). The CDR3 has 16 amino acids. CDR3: CSARDWQRAAGNTIYF. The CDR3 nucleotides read TGCAGTGCTAGAGACTGGCAGAGGGCTGCCGGAAACACCATATATTTT.

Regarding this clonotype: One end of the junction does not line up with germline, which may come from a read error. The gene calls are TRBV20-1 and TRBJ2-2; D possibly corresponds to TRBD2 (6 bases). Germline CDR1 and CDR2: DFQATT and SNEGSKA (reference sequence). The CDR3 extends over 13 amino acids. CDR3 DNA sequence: TGCAGTGTTAGACGCCCGGGTGACGGGGGGCTGTTTTTT. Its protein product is CSVRRPGDGGLFF.